Included here is one T cell receptor beta chain sequence, with context. The CDR3 runs to 14 residues. In germline, CDR1 is SGHAT, CDR2 FQNNGV. The junction had 10 bases not matched to a gene; V was cut back by 5 bases and J by 7 bases. This record comes from a study of blood T cell repertoires in COVID-19. For the study at large: PBMCs, B-cell-depleted T cells, or T cells provided the cDNA or gDNA that made up the material.

Assay: immunoSEQ multiplex PCR; the TCRdb copy retains only in-frame clones and omits some. Here the sample spans about 350,000 clones, roughly 87% being singletons. The material sequenced was PBMCs or T cells enriched from blood (not recorded which). The J gene is TRBJ1-2, the V gene TRBV11-2; 7 nucleotides line up with TRBD1. This clonotype was obtained from a woman aged 25-40 years who had recovered from COVID-19. CDR3 sequence: CASSPDRVESGYTF. CDR3 in DNA: TGTGCCAGCAGCCCAGACAGGGTTGAAAGTGGCTACACCTTC.